This T cell receptor (beta chain) was sequenced in a study of Graves' ophthalmopathy and Graves' hyperthyroidism. This clonotype has a count of ten or more. Germline values: CDR1 MDHEN, CDR2 SYDVKM. The CDR3 extends over 20 amino acids. Trimming took 3 bases from V and 3 from J; bases not matched to a gene: 18. RNA transcripts yielded amplified TCR beta CDR3 regions. The library came from an HTBI-primed first-round RT-PCR and a second-round multiplex PCR. Using its own MiXCR run on the multiplex PCR reads, TCRdb lists one record per CDR3 protein. The sample carries roughly 350,000 distinct CDR3 sequences, approximately 17% recorded once.

This receptor was identified in an adult woman with stable Graves' hyperthyroidism. The V gene is TRBV28, the J gene TRBJ2-5; 11 nucleotides agree with TRBD2. The sample comprised peripheral blood. CDR3 in amino acids: CASSFPTASGRPRVKETQYF. The CDR3 region has the DNA TGTGCCAGCAGTTTCCCCACTGCTAGCGGGAGGCCCCGAGTTAAAGAGACCCAGTACTTC.